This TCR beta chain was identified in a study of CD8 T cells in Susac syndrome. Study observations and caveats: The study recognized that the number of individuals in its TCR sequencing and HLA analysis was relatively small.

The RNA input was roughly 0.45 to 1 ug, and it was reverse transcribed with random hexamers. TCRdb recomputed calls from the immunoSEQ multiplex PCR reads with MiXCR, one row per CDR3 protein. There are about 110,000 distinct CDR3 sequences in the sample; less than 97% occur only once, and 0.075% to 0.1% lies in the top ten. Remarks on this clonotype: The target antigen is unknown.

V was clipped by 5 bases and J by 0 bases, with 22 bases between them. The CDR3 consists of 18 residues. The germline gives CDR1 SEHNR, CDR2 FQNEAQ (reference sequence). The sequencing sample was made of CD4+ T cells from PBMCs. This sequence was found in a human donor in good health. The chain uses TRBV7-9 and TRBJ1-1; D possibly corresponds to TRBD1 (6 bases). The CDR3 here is CASSPGGHLGGMNTEAFF. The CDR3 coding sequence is TGTGCCAGCAGCCCGGGGGGACACCTGGGCGGGATGAACACTGAAGCTTTCTTT.